Listed below are T cell receptor beta chains from one sample, sequenced in a study of cytomegalovirus exposure and HLA in healthy donors. Data came from immunoSEQ multiplex PCR; TCRdb stores just in-frame clones and leaves some out. This sample has about 210,000 clones, with 82% found just once. The sample was PBMCs. The receptors were gathered from a middle-aged man in good health and CMV-seropositive. CDR3s include the opening cysteine and the closing phenylalanine or tryptophan. A D gene is named only where the DNA matches it firmly. Clone size is stated in some rows and not others, as once, few, many or a class when expanded.

j_gene: TRBJ1-1; abundance: -; v_gene: TRBV4-2; d_gene: TRBD1; CDR3nt: TGTGCCAGCAGCCAAGTCGGGACAGAATCTTACACTGAAGCTTTCTTT; CDR3aa: CASSQVGTESYTEAFF
j_gene: TRBJ2-2; abundance: -; v_gene: TRBV28; d_gene: -; CDR3nt: TGTGCCAGCACCCCTAGCACCGGGGAGCTGTTTTTT; CDR3aa: CASTPSTGELFF
j_gene: TRBJ2-4; abundance: once; v_gene: TRBV11-2; d_gene: -; CDR3nt: TGTGCCAGCAGCTCCTCTAGAGCGTACATTCAGTACTTC; CDR3aa: CASSSSRAYIQYF
j_gene: TRBJ2-1; abundance: -; v_gene: TRBV6-5; d_gene: TRBD1; CDR3nt: TGTGCCAGCAGTTTGGACAGGGACCCCTACAATGAGCAGTTCTTC; CDR3aa: CASSLDRDPYNEQFF
j_gene: TRBJ1-5; abundance: -; v_gene: TRBV19; d_gene: -; CDR3nt: TGTGCCAGTAGGACTCAGTGGGGAGGCAATCAGCCCCAGCATTTT; CDR3aa: CASRTQWGGNQPQHF
j_gene: TRBJ2-3; abundance: -; v_gene: TRBV7-8; d_gene: -; CDR3nt: TGTGCCAGCAGCTTACTATCCGGGGAGTACGGGGGCACAGATACGCAGTATTTT; CDR3aa: CASSLLSGEYGGTDTQYF
j_gene: TRBJ2-7; abundance: -; v_gene: TRBV5-1; d_gene: TRBD2; CDR3nt: TGCGCCAGCAACCCGACTAGCGGGGGCGTACCTACCTACGAGCAGTACTTC; CDR3aa: CASNPTSGGVPTYEQYF
j_gene: TRBJ1-5; abundance: -; v_gene: TRBV7-8; d_gene: TRBD1; CDR3nt: TGTGCCAGCAGCCCCGGGGACAGGGATCAGCCCCAGCATTTT; CDR3aa: CASSPGDRDQPQHF
j_gene: TRBJ2-5; abundance: -; v_gene: TRBV19; d_gene: -; CDR3nt: TGTGCCAGTAGTATAGAGGGAGGTGGTGAGACCCAGTACTTC; CDR3aa: CASSIEGGGETQYF
j_gene: TRBJ1-3; abundance: -; v_gene: TRBV27; d_gene: TRBD1; CDR3nt: TGTGCCAGCAGTTTATCTGGACAGGGGGCTTTTGTTGGGAACACCATATATTTT; CDR3aa: CASSLSGQGAFVGNTIYF
j_gene: TRBJ2-2; abundance: -; v_gene: TRBV7-3; d_gene: -; CDR3nt: TGTGCCAGCAGCTCACAGACCACCGGGGAGCTGTTTTTT; CDR3aa: CASSSQTTGELFF
j_gene: TRBJ2-7; abundance: -; v_gene: TRBV6-1; d_gene: -; CDR3nt: TGTGCCAGCAGTGACTATCCTACAGCCCCCTCCTACGAGCAGTACTTC; CDR3aa: CASSDYPTAPSYEQYF
j_gene: TRBJ1-2; abundance: -; v_gene: TRBV5-4; d_gene: -; CDR3nt: TGTGCCAGCAGCTTGCCCCTTGGAGATGGCTACACCTTC; CDR3aa: CASSLPLGDGYTF
j_gene: TRBJ2-7; abundance: -; v_gene: TRBV27; d_gene: -; CDR3nt: TGTGCCAGCAGTTTATATCGGCAGGGCACCTACGAGCAGTACTTC; CDR3aa: CASSLYRQGTYEQYF
j_gene: TRBJ2-1; abundance: -; v_gene: TRBV7-3; d_gene: -; CDR3nt: TGTGCCAGCAGCCTAGCCGGGAGTTTTAACAATGAGCAGTTCTTC; CDR3aa: CASSLAGSFNNEQFF
j_gene: TRBJ2-1; abundance: -; v_gene: TRBV27; d_gene: TRBD2; CDR3nt: TGTGCCAGCAGTCACTACCCCCTGGCGGGAGGTGCTGGTGAGCAGTTCTTC; CDR3aa: CASSHYPLAGGAGEQFF
j_gene: TRBJ2-7; abundance: -; v_gene: TRBV29-1; d_gene: -; CDR3nt: TGCAGCGCCGCCGGACAATCCTACGAGCAGTACTTC; CDR3aa: CSAAGQSYEQYF
j_gene: TRBJ2-1; abundance: -; v_gene: TRBV28; d_gene: TRBD2; CDR3nt: TGTGCCAGCAGCCCCTGGACTAGCGGGACCTACAATGAGCAGTTCTTC; CDR3aa: CASSPWTSGTYNEQFF
j_gene: TRBJ2-3; abundance: -; v_gene: TRBV27; d_gene: TRBD1; CDR3nt: TGTGCCAGCAGTTTAGAGGGGGCGGGCACAGATACGCAGTATTTT; CDR3aa: CASSLEGAGTDTQYF